Each of the 11 T cell receptor beta chains below was sequenced from the same sample in a study of early T cells in non-severe SARS-CoV-2 infection. TCRdb reprocessed the 5' RACE reads with MiXCR, giving one entry per CDR3 protein. Of about 35,000 distinct CDR3 sequences listed, approximately 5.8% are singletons. Sequenced sample: whole blood. All receptors derive from an adult who was a healthcare worker with PCR-confirmed SARS-CoV-2 infection or an uninfected control (not recorded which).

This clonotype appeared many times. The gene calls are TRBV2 and TRBJ2-7; 7 nucleotides agree with TRBD2. The CDR3 spans 16 residues. V dropped 5 bases and J dropped 0; count of bases not matched to a gene: 10. The V gene's germline CDR1 is SNHLY and CDR2 FYNNEI. The CDR3 coding sequence is TGTGCCAGCAGTATCAATCCGCGGGGGAGCTCCTACGAGCAGTACTTC. This gives the protein CASSINPRGSSYEQYF. Complete variable domain (other parts from reference TRBV2 and TRBJ2-7): EPEVTQTPSHQVTQMGQEVILRCVPISNHLYFYWYRQILGQKVEFLVSFYNNEISEKSEIFDDQFSVERPDGSNFTLKIRSTKLEDSAMYFCASSINPRGSSYEQYFGPGTRLTVT.

The chain employs TRBV2 and TRBJ2-1; weak D call: TRBD1 (6 bases). The germline gives CDR1 SNHLY, CDR2 FYNNEI. V lost 4 bases and J 6 bases, leaving 13 bases between the germline ends. The CDR3 covers 14 residues. The CDR3 spells CASSGPTGINEQFF. The CDR3 region has the DNA TGTGCCAGCAGTGGACCGACAGGAATCAATGAGCAGTTCTTC.

This clonotype came up many times. V is TRBV7-2 and J is TRBJ2-7; TRBD2 agrees at 8 bases. Trimming cost V 3 bases and J 6 bases; bases outside gene matches: 4. The length of the CDR3 is 13 residues. Germline V gene data show CDR1 as SGHTA and CDR2 as FQGNSA. The chain's CDR3 is CASSLQRGPEQYF. For the CDR3, the DNA is TGTGCCAGCAGCTTGCAGCGGGGGCCCGAGCAGTACTTC.

Ten or more counts support this clonotype. The chain has TRBV5-1 and TRBJ2-3; 7 bases line up with TRBD1. The CDR3 is 18 residues long. J gave up 0 bases and V 4 bases, and 14 bases lay outside the gene matches. The V gene's germline CDR1 is SGHRS and CDR2 YFSETQ. The CDR3 spells CASSPLPSGTASTDTQYF. CDR3 nucleotides: TGCGCCAGCAGCCCTCTCCCTTCAGGGACAGCAAGCACAGATACGCAGTATTTT.

This clonotype was counted ten times or more. The J gene is TRBJ2-7, the V gene TRBV7-2; 12 bases match TRBD2. With V trimmed by 5 bases and J by 1 base, 6 bases remained unmatched. Germline V gene sequence: CDR1 SGHTA, CDR2 FQGNSA. CDR3 size: 16 residues. DNA for the CDR3: TGTGCCAGCAGCCGGACTAGCGGGGAGCTATCCTACGAGCAGTACTTC. Its translation is CASSRTSGELSYEQYF. The full variable domain, in which reference TRBV7-2 and TRBJ2-7 provide the parts outside the CDR3, is GAGVSQSPSNKVTEKGKDVELRCDPISGHTALYWYRQSLGQGLEFLIYFQGNSAPDKSGLPSDRFSAERTGGSVSTLTIQRTQQEDSAVYLCASSRTSGELSYEQYFGPGTRLTVT.

V usage is TRBV29-1 and J usage is TRBJ2-4; TRBD1 matches 7 bases. V lost 2 bases to trimming and J lost 7 bases; unmatched junction nucleotides: 8. The germline CDR1 and CDR2 sequences are SQVTM and ANQGSEA. CDR3 length: 14 residues. The CDR3 loop is CSVEKARGMNIQYF. DNA of the CDR3: TGCAGCGTTGAAAAGGCCAGGGGGATGAACATTCAGTACTTC.

This clonotype was observed many times. The chain recombines TRBV5-1 with TRBJ1-3; possible D gene TRBD1, 6 bases. Trimming took off 0 bases at V and 2 bases at J, with 12 bases between the two ends. The CDR3 spans 16 residues. Germline V CDR1 and CDR2: SGHRS, YFSETQ. The CDR3 DNA follows: TGCGCCAGCAGCTTGGGAGGGGGAGCCGCTGGAAACACCATATATTTT. Amino acids: CASSLGGGAAGNTIYF.

The chain recombines TRBV12-3 or TRBV12-4 with TRBJ2-7; D could derive from TRBD1 or TRBD2 (5 bases each). With 6 bases removed from V and 5 bases from J, the gap between germline ends came to 17 bases. There are 14 residues in the CDR3. CDR3 coding DNA: TGTGCCAGCAGGCCCGGGGCTACAAATAACGAGCAGTACTTC. Protein product: CASRPGATNNEQYF.

This clonotype was seen ten or more times. The chain recombines TRBV14 with TRBJ1-1; no reliable D call. CDR1 and CDR2 from the germline V gene are SGHDN and FVKESK. CDR3 length equals 13 residues. V lost 4 bases and J 0 bases, leaving 6 bases between the germline ends. CDR3: CASSRGMNTEAFF. In DNA, the CDR3 is TGTGCCAGCAGCCGTGGAATGAACACTGAAGCTTTCTTT.

This clonotype was seen a few times. The CDR3: CASSQELALEQYF. CDR3 DNA sequence: TGCGCCAGCAGCCAAGAGCTAGCGCTTGAGCAGTACTTC. This chain uses TRBV4-1 with TRBJ2-7, with a weak D call TRBD2 (6 bases). CDR3 length: 13 residues. V lost 0 bases, J lost 7 bases, and 10 bases lay in between. Germline V lookup: CDR1 MGHRA, CDR2 YSYEKL.

This clonotype was observed many times. The V and J genes are TRBV29-1 and TRBJ2-3; D may be TRBD2 (6 bases). This CDR3 region has 16 residues. CDR1 and CDR2 from the germline V gene are SQVTM and ANQGSEA. The ends were cut back, 4 bases at V and 4 bases at J, with 21 bases in the middle. Here the CDR3 DNA reads TGCAGCGTTGTTCTCGGCGGGGCTAGCGAGGCAGATACGCAGTATTTT. This translates into CSVVLGGASEADTQYF.